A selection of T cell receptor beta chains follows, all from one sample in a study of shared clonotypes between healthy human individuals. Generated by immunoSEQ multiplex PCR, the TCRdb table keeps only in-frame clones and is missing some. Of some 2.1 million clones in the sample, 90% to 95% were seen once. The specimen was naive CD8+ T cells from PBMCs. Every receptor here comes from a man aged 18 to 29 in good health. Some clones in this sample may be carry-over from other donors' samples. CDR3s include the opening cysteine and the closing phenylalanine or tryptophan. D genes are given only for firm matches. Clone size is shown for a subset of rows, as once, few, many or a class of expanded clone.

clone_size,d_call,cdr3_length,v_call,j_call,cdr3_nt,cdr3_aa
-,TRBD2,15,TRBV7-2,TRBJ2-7,TGTGCCAGCAGCTGGGCTAGCGGGGAGGGCTACGAGCAGTACTTC,CASSWASGEGYEQYF
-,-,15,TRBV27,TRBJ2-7,TGTGCCAGCAGACCCAACGGGGGTGCTTTGAACGAGCAGTACTTC,CASRPNGGALNEQYF
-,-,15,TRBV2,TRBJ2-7,TGTGCCAGCAGCGAACGTAGGGTGTGGGCCTACGAGCAGTACTTC,CASSERRVWAYEQYF
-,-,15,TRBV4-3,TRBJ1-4,TGCGCCAGCAGCCAAGATCAAGGGTTGTATGAAAAACTGTTTTTT,CASSQDQGLYEKLFF
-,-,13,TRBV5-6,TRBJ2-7,TGTGCCAGCAGCTTTAGTGGTCTGGGCGAGCAGTACTTC,CASSFSGLGEQYF
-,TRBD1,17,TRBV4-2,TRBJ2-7,TGTGCCAGCAGCCAAGATTTTAGCCGGACAGGGGACTACGAGCAGTACTTC,CASSQDFSRTGDYEQYF
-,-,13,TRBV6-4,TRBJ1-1,TGTGCCAGCAGTGAGACAGCGAACACTGAAGCTTTCTTT,CASSETANTEAFF
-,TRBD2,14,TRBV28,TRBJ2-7,TGTGCCAGCAGTTTATTGGCGGGAGTGGTCGAGCAGTACTTC,CASSLLAGVVEQYF
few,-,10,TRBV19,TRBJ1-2,TGTGCCAGTAGGTTAGATGGCTACACCTTC,CASRLDGYTF
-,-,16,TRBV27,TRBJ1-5,TGTGCCAGCAGTTTCTGGGGCAGGGCGGACAATCAGCCCCAGCATTTT,CASSFWGRADNQPQHF
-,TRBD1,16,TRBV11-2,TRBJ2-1,TGTGCCAGCAGCTTAGTGGGGACAGCTTTTTACAATGAGCAGTTCTTC,CASSLVGTAFYNEQFF
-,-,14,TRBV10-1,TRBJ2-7,TGCGCCAGCAGTGGGGCGGGACCCCCCGAGGAGCAGTACTTC,CASSGAGPPEEQYF
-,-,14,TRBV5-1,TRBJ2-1,TGCGCCAGCAGCTTGGCAGGGCAGGCCGGAGAGCAGTTCTTC,CASSLAGQAGEQFF
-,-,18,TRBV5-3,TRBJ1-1,TGTGCCAGAAGGGAAGAAGAGGGGCACCCGATAATGAACACTGAAGCTTTCTTT,CARREEEGHPIMNTEAFF
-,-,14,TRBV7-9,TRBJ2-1,TGTGCCAGCAGCTCTGGCACGAGGAACAATGAGCAGTTCTTC,CASSSGTRNNEQFF
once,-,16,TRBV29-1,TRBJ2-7,TGCAGCGTTGTCCCCTTCGGCGACTCGTTAGACTACGAGCAGTACTTC,CSVVPFGDSLDYEQYF
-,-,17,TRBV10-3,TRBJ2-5,TGTGCCATCAGTGATAGGGACACAGGTGTTATACAAGAGACCCAGTACTTC,CAISDRDTGVIQETQYF
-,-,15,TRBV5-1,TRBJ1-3,TGCGCCAGCAGCTGGGACCTGAGGGGAGGAAACACCATATATTTT,CASSWDLRGGNTIYF
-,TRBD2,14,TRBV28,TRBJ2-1,TGTGCCAGCCTTCGGGCTAGCGGTTACAATGAGCAGTTCTTC,CASLRASGYNEQFF
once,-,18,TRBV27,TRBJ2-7,TGTGCCAGCAGTTTATACCAGCTAACAGCCCCTGCGGGATCCGAGCAGTACTTC,CASSLYQLTAPAGSEQYF
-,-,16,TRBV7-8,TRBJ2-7,TGTGCCAGCAGCCCACCGGAGGGGGGTGCCCCCTACGAGCAGTACTTC,CASSPPEGGAPYEQYF
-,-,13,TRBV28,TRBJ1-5,TGTGCCAGCAGTTTATATCAGTATCAGCCCCAGCATTTT,CASSLYQYQPQHF
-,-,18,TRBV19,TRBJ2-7,TGTGCCAGTAGTATAGATAGGGTGTGGGGGTGCACCTCCTACGAGCAGTACTTC,CASSIDRVWGCTSYEQYF
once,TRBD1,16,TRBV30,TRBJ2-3,TGTGCCTGGAGTGTAAACGGCAGGGGGCTAGCAGATACGCAGTATTTT,CAWSVNGRGLADTQYF
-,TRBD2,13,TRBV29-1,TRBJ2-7,TGCAGCGTCTCTAGCGGGACGACCTACGAGCAGTACTTC,CSVSSGTTYEQYF
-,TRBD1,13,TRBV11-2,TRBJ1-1,TGTGCCAGCAGCTTACAGGGGGCGGCTGAAGCTTTCTTT,CASSLQGAAEAFF
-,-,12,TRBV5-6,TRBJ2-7,TGTGCCAGCAGCCTCAACTCCTACGAGCAGTACTTC,CASSLNSYEQYF
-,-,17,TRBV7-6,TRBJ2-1,TGTGCCAGCAGCCCGCTGACCAAGACTAGTTCCCACAATGAGCAGTTCTTC,CASSPLTKTSSHNEQFF
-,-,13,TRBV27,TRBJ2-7,TGTGCCAGCGGATTGACTCGCGGGTACGAGCAGTACTTC,CASGLTRGYEQYF
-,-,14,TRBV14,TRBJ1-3,TGTGCCAGCAGCCAAGAACGTCACACAAACACCATATATTTT,CASSQERHTNTIYF
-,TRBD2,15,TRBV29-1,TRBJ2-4,TGCAGCGTTGACCTGGGACTAGCGGGGGGAAACATTCAGTACTTC,CSVDLGLAGGNIQYF
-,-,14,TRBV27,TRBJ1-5,TGTGCCAGCAGTTTCCTCGGGGGTATTCAGCCCCAGCATTTT,CASSFLGGIQPQHF
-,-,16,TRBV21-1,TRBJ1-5,TGTGCCAGCAGCAAATATGGCAGGGAATCAACTCAGCCCCAGCATTTT,CASSKYGRESTQPQHF
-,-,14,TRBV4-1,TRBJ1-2,TGCGCCAGCAGCCCTACCCCCAGTAACTATGGCTACACCTTC,CASSPTPSNYGYTF
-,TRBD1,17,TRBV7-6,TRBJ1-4,TGTGCCAGCAGCTTACGAGGGGGCGAGGGTCCTAATGAAAAACTGTTTTTT,CASSLRGGEGPNEKLFF
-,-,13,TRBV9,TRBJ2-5,TGTGCCAGCAGCGTAGGGATTGACGAGACCCAGTACTTC,CASSVGIDETQYF
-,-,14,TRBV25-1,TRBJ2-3,TGTGCCAGCAGTTTTGCCGGGAACGCAGATACGCAGTATTTT,CASSFAGNADTQYF
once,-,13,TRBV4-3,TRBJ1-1,TGCGCCAGCAGCCAAGATCTTGCCTCTGAAGCTTTCTTT,CASSQDLASEAFF
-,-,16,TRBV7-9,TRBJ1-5,TGTGCCAGCAGCCAAACTGAGGACGGCGCCCCCCTTCCCCAGCATTTT,CASSQTEDGAPLPQHF
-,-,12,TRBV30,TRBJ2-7,TGTGCCTGGAGTGGGGTCCCCTACGAGCAGTACTTC,CAWSGVPYEQYF
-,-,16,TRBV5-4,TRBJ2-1,TGTGCCAGCAGCTTGACAGGCCTAAGCTCCTACAATGAGCAGTTCTTC,CASSLTGLSSYNEQFF
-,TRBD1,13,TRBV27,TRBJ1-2,TGTGCCAGCGGACAGGGGACTAACTATGGCTACACCTTC,CASGQGTNYGYTF
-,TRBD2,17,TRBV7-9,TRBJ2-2,TGTGCCAGCAGCCTAACCCCAACCGGGACTAGTGCCGGGGAGCTGTTTTTT,CASSLTPTGTSAGELFF
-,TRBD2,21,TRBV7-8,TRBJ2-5,TGTGCCAGCAGCTTTTCCCGGGGGGGGCCCCGACTAGCGACCAGGGGAGAGACCCAGTACTTC,CASSFSRGGPRLATRGETQYF
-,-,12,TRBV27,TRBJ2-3,TGTGCCAGCGGGTTCCACACAGATACGCAGTATTTT,CASGFHTDTQYF
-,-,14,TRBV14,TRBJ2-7,TGTGCCAGCAGCCAAGTGGTTGCGGGCCACGAGCAGTACTTC,CASSQVVAGHEQYF
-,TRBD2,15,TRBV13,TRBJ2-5,TGTGCCAGCAGCGAACGACTAGCGGTACAAGAGACCCAGTACTTC,CASSERLAVQETQYF
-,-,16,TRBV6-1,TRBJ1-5,TGTGCCAGCAGTGAAGCGATGCCAGGGAAGAATCAGCCCCAGCATTTT,CASSEAMPGKNQPQHF
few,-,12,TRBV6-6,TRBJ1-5,TGTGCCAGCAGAACGGACAGCCAGCCCCAGCATTTT,CASRTDSQPQHF
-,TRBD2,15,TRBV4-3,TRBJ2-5,TGCGCCAGCAGCCGAGGACTAGCGGGCGCGGAGACCCAGTACTTC,CASSRGLAGAETQYF
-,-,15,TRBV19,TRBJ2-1,TGTGCCAGTAGTTCGAAGGTAGGGGCCTACAATGAGCAGTTCTTC,CASSSKVGAYNEQFF
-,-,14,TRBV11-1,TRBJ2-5,TGTGCCAGCAGTAAAGACTACTATGAAGAGACCCAGTACTTC,CASSKDYYEETQYF
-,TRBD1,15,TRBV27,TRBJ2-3,TGTGCCAGCAGCTTCGGGACAGGGGGAACAGATACGCAGTATTTT,CASSFGTGGTDTQYF
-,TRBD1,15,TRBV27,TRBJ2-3,TGTGCCAGCGCCGGAAGGGGGCGGTCGGTTGATACGCAGTATTTT,CASAGRGRSVDTQYF
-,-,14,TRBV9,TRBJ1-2,TGTGCCAGCAGCGTTGGGGGCGGTGACTATGGCTACACCTTC,CASSVGGGDYGYTF
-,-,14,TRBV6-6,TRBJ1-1,TGTGCCAGCAGTCCTTCCCCAGGGAACACTGAAGCTTTCTTT,CASSPSPGNTEAFF
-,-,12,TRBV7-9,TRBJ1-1,TGTGCCAGCAGCGCCCCGGGCACTGAAGCTTTCTTT,CASSAPGTEAFF
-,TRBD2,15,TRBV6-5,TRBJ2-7,TGTGCCAGCAGTTACGCCTCTAGCGGGGTAAACGAGCAGTACTTC,CASSYASSGVNEQYF